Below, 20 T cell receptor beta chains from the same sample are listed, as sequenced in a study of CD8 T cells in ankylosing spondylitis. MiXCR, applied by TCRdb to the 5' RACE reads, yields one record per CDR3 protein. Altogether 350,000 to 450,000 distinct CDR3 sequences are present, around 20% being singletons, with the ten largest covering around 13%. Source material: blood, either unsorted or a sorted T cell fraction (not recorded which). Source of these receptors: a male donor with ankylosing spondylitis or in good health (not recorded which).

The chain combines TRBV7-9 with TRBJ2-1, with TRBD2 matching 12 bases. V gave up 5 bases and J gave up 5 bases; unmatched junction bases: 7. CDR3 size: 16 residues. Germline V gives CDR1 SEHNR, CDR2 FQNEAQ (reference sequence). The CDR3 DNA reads TGTGCCAGCAGCGAGCGAACTAGCGGGGGGAACAATGAGCAGTTCTTC. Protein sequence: CASSERTSGGNNEQFF.

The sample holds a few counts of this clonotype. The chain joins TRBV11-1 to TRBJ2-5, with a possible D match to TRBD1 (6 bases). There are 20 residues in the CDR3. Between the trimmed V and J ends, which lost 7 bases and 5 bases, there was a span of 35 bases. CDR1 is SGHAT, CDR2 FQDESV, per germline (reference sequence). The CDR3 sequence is CASTEVGTPKMLPGWETQYF. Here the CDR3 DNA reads TGTGCCAGCACCGAAGTCGGGACACCCAAGATGTTACCGGGGTGGGAGACCCAGTACTTC.

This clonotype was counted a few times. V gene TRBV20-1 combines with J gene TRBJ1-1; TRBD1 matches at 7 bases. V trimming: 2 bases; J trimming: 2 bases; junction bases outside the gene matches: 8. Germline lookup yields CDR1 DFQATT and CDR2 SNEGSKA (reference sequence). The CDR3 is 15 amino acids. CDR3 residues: CSARLPGTANTEAFF. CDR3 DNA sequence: TGCAGTGCTAGACTCCCCGGGACAGCTAACACTGAAGCTTTCTTT.

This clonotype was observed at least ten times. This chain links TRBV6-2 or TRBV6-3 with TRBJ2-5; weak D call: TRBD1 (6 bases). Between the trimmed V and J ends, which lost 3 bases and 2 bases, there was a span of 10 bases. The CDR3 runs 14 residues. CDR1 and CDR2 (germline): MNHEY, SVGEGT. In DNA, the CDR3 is TGTGCCAGCAGTTATTGGACAGCACAAGAGACCCAGTACTTC. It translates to CASSYWTAQETQYF.

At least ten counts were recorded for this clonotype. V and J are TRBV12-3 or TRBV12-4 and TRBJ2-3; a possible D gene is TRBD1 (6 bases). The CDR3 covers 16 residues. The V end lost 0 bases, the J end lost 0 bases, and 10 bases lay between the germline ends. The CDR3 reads CASSLAGHPSTDTQYF. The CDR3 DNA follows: TGTGCCAGCAGTTTAGCGGGACATCCGAGCACAGATACGCAGTATTTT.

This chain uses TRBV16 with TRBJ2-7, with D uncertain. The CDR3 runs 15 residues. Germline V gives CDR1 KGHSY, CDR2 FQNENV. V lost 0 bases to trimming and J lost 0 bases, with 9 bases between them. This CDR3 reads CASSQSDLSSYEQYF. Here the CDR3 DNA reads TGTGCCAGCAGCCAATCAGACCTTTCCTCCTACGAGCAGTACTTC.

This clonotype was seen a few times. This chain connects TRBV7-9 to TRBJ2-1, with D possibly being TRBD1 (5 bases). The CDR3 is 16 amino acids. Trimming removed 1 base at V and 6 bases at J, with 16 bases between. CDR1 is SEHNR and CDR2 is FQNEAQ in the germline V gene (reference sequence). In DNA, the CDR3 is TGTGCCAGCAGCTTAGAGGGGATGCGTGAGGTCAATGAGCAGTTCTTC. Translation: CASSLEGMREVNEQFF. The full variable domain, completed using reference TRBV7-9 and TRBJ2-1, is DTGVSQNPRHKITKRGQNVTFRCDPISEHNRLYWYRQTLGQGPEFLTYFQNEAQLEKSRLLSDRFSAERPKGSFSTLEIQRTEQGDSAMYLCASSLEGMREVNEQFFGPGTRLTVL.

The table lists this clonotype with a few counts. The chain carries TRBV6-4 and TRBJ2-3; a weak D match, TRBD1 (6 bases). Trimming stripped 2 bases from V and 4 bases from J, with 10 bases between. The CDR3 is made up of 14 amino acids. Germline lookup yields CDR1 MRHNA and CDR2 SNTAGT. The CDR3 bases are TGTGCCAGCAGTGACGGCAGGGGCGCAGATACGCAGTATTTT. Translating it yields CASSDGRGADTQYF.

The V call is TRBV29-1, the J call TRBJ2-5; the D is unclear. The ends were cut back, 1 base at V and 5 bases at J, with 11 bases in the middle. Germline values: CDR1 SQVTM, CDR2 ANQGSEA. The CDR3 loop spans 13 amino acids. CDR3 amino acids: CSVEAQERETQYF. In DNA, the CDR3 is TGCAGCGTTGAAGCGCAGGAAAGGGAGACCCAGTACTTC.

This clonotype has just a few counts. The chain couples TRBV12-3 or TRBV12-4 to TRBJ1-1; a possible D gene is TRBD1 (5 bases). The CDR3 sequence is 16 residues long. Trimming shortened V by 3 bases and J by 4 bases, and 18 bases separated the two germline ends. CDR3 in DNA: TGTGCCAGCAGTTTTGGCCCCGGGACTGGGGTCACTGAAGCTTTCTTT. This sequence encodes CASSFGPGTGVTEAFF.

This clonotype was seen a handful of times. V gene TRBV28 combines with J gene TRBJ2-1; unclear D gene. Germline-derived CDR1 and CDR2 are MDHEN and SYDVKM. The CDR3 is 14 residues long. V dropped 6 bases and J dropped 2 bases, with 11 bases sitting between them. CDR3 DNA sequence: TGTGCCAGCAGCCCTCTGGCGGCCTACAATGAGCAGTTCTTC. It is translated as CASSPLAAYNEQFF.

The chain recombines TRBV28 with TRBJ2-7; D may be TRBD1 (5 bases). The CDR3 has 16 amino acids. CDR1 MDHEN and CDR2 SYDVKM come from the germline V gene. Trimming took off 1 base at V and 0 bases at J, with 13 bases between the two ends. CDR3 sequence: CASSLSSRANSYEQYF. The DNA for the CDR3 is TGTGCCAGCAGTTTATCAAGCAGGGCGAACTCCTACGAGCAGTACTTC.

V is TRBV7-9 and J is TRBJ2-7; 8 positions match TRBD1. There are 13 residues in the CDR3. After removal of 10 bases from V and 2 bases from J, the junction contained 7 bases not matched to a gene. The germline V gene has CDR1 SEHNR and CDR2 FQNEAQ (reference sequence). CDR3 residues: CATDQGAPYEQYF. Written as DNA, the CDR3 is TGTGCCACCGATCAGGGGGCGCCCTACGAGCAGTACTTC.

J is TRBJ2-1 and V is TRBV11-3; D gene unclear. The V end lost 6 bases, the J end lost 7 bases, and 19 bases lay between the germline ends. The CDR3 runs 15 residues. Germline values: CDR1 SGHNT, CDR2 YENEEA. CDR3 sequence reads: CASSSRHIGPNEQFF. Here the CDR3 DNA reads TGTGCCAGCAGTTCACGGCACATAGGCCCAAATGAGCAGTTCTTC.

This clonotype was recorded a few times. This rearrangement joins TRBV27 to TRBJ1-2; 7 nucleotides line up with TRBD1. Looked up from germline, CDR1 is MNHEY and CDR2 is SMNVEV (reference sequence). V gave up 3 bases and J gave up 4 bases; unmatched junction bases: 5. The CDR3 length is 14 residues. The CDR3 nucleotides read TGTGCCAGCAGTTTTTCGGCAGGGGGCTATGGCTACACCTTC. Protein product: CASSFSAGGYGYTF.

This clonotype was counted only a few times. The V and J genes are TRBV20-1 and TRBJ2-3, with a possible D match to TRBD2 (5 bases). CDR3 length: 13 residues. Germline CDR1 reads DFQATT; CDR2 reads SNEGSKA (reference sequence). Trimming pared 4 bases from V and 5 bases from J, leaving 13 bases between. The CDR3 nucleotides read TGCAGTGCTACGGTTCCTAGCCTAGATACGCAGTATTTT. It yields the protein CSATVPSLDTQYF.

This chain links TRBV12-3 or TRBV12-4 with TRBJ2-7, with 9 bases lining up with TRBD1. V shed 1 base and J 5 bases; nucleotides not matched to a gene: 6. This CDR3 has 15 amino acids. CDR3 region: CASSLVLTGGHEQYF. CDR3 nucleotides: TGTGCCAGCAGTTTAGTCTTGACAGGGGGACACGAGCAGTACTTC.

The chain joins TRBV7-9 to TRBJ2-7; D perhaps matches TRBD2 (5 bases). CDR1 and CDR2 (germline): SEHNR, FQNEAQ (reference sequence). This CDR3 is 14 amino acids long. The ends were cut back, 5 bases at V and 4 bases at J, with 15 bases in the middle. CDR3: CASSPRARQYEQYF. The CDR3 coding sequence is TGTGCCAGCAGCCCGCGGGCCCGTCAGTACGAGCAGTACTTC.

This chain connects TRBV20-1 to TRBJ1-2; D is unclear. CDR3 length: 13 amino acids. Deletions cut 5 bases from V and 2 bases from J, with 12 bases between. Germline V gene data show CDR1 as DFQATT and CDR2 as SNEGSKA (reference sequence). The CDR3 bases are TGCAGTGCTCCCGCAGCGGGGAACTATGGCTACACCTTC. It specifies CSAPAAGNYGYTF.

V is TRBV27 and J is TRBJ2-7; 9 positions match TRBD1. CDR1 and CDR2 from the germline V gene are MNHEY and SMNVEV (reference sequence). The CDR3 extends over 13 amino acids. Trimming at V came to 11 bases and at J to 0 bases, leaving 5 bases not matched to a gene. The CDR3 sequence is CAAGQGSSYEQYF. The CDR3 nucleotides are TGTGCCGCGGGACAGGGAAGCTCCTACGAGCAGTACTTC.